This T cell receptor beta chain emerged from a study of T cell repertoires in aging, cancer and after chemotherapy. TRB rearrangements spanning V, D and J were amplified using mixed TRB-A/B primers. One entry per CDR3 protein results from TCRdb running MiXCR on the multiplex PCR reads. The sample includes about 7,100 distinct CDR3 sequences, roughly two fifths seen only once; the top ten take about 5%. Peripheral blood genomic DNA, not sorted cells or RNA, was the template. Trimming pared 3 bases from V and 2 bases from J, leaving 19 bases between. Germline V gene lookup returns CDR1 KGHSH and CDR2 LQKENI. CDR3 size: 17 residues.

The receptor comes from a human donor in good health. The V and J genes are TRBV18 and TRBJ2-5; tentative D call: TRBD1 (7 bases). The source material was blood. CDR3 region: CASSPGVGGGEQETQYF. The CDR3 DNA reads TGTGCCAGCTCACCGGGAGTTGGAGGGGGCGAACAAGAGACCCAGTACTTC.